Listed below are T cell receptor beta chains from one sample, sequenced in a study of a mutant IDH1 vaccine in newly diagnosed glioma. These TCRs' antigens remain unknown. Generated by immunoSEQ multiplex PCR, the TCRdb table keeps only in-frame clones and is missing some. The sample shows 50,000 or so clones, around 84% of them seen only once. The sample was PBMCs, taken from a glioma patient whose treatment included an IDH1 peptide vaccine. These receptors all come from a woman aged 25 to 45 with glioma. Some clones in this sample may be carry-over from other donors' samples. Each CDR3 is given with its conserved first and last residue. Each record gives: D gene, clone size, V gene, J gene, CDR3 DNA, CDR3 protein. A D gene is named only where the DNA matches it firmly. The size field is filled for only some rows; it gives once, few, many or a size class.

d_gene: TRBD2; abundance: NA; v_gene: TRBV15; j_gene: TRBJ2-7; CDR3nt: TGTGCCACCAGCAGAGAATCGCGGGGGACCTACGAGCAGTACTTC; CDR3aa: CATSRESRGTYEQYF
d_gene: NA; abundance: NA; v_gene: TRBV7-2; j_gene: TRBJ2-6; CDR3nt: TGTGCCAGCAGCTTGGTATCTGGGGCCAACGTCCTGACTTTC; CDR3aa: CASSLVSGANVLTF
d_gene: TRBD1; abundance: NA; v_gene: TRBV13; j_gene: TRBJ2-7; CDR3nt: TGTGCCAGCAGCTTAGGCTTTGGGGGACAGGGGTTTACCTACGAGCAGTACTTC; CDR3aa: CASSLGFGGQGFTYEQYF
d_gene: TRBD1; abundance: few; v_gene: TRBV4-1; j_gene: TRBJ2-7; CDR3nt: TGCGCCAGCAGCCTACGCCCGGACAGGGTCTACGAGCAGTACTTC; CDR3aa: CASSLRPDRVYEQYF
d_gene: NA; abundance: NA; v_gene: TRBV6-1; j_gene: TRBJ2-7; CDR3nt: TGTGCCAGCAAGGGATCGTACGAGCAGTACTTC; CDR3aa: CASKGSYEQYF
d_gene: TRBD1; abundance: NA; v_gene: TRBV27; j_gene: TRBJ1-5; CDR3nt: TGTGCCAGCAGTTTGGGTACAGGGGTCCAGCCCCAGCATTTT; CDR3aa: CASSLGTGVQPQHF
d_gene: TRBD2; abundance: once; v_gene: TRBV25-1; j_gene: TRBJ2-1; CDR3nt: TGTTGTGGGGGAGGGGAAACGAGACCCTACAATGAGCAGTTCTTC; CDR3aa: CCGGGETRPYNEQFF
d_gene: NA; abundance: NA; v_gene: TRBV19; j_gene: TRBJ2-1; CDR3nt: TGTGCCAGCCATAAAGGACGCCCGAGCTCCTACAATGAGCAGTTCTTC; CDR3aa: CASHKGRPSSYNEQFF
d_gene: TRBD1; abundance: NA; v_gene: TRBV7-8; j_gene: TRBJ1-4; CDR3nt: TGTGCCAGCAGCCTCGGGACAGGTCATCAAAAACTGTTTTTT; CDR3aa: CASSLGTGHQKLFF
d_gene: NA; abundance: NA; v_gene: TRBV11-2; j_gene: TRBJ2-5; CDR3nt: TGTGCCAGCACTGCTTGGGGACGGGAGACCCAGTACTTC; CDR3aa: CASTAWGRETQYF
d_gene: TRBD1; abundance: NA; v_gene: TRBV27; j_gene: TRBJ1-2; CDR3nt: TGTGCCAGCAGTTTATACCCTCCTCGGACAGGGGGTAACTATGGCTACACCTTC; CDR3aa: CASSLYPPRTGGNYGYTF
d_gene: TRBD1; abundance: NA; v_gene: TRBV5-1; j_gene: TRBJ2-2; CDR3nt: TGCGCCAGCAGTTTTAGATCAGGGGGCGCGAACACCGGGGAGCTGTTTTTT; CDR3aa: CASSFRSGGANTGELFF
d_gene: TRBD1; abundance: NA; v_gene: TRBV2; j_gene: TRBJ1-3; CDR3nt: TGTGCCAGCAGTTCCGGGACAGGGGTATCCAGTGGAAACACCATATATTTT; CDR3aa: CASSSGTGVSSGNTIYF
d_gene: NA; abundance: NA; v_gene: TRBV6-5; j_gene: TRBJ2-2; CDR3nt: TGTGCCAGCAGTTACCGGGTAATGCTGAACACCGGGGAGCTGTTTTTT; CDR3aa: CASSYRVMLNTGELFF
d_gene: NA; abundance: NA; v_gene: TRBV10-3; j_gene: TRBJ1-5; CDR3nt: TGTGCCATCAGTGAGGATAGCAATCAGCCCCAGCATTTT; CDR3aa: CAISEDSNQPQHF
d_gene: NA; abundance: NA; v_gene: TRBV9; j_gene: TRBJ2-7; CDR3nt: TGTGCCAGCAGCGTAGGTACAGGGGGGGCCTACGAGCAGTACTTC; CDR3aa: CASSVGTGGAYEQYF
d_gene: NA; abundance: NA; v_gene: TRBV7-9; j_gene: TRBJ2-6; CDR3nt: TGTGCCAGCAGCCTCGACTCTGGGGCCAACGTCCTGACTTTC; CDR3aa: CASSLDSGANVLTF
d_gene: NA; abundance: NA; v_gene: TRBV6-1; j_gene: TRBJ2-5; CDR3nt: TGTGCCAGCAGCGGCAGGGTAATCGAGACCCAGTACTTC; CDR3aa: CASSGRVIETQYF
d_gene: NA; abundance: NA; v_gene: TRBV25-1; j_gene: TRBJ2-1; CDR3nt: TGTGCCAGCAGTGAATTGGGCACCTACAATGAGCAGTTCTTC; CDR3aa: CASSELGTYNEQFF
d_gene: NA; abundance: once; v_gene: TRBV6-1; j_gene: TRBJ1-2; CDR3nt: TGTGCCAGCATGAGACAGGAGAGGCATGGCTACACCTTC; CDR3aa: CASMRQERHGYTF
d_gene: NA; abundance: NA; v_gene: TRBV6-5; j_gene: TRBJ1-5; CDR3nt: TGTGCCAGCAGCCGCGGCGGTGGGGGGAATCAGCCCCAGCATTTT; CDR3aa: CASSRGGGGNQPQHF
d_gene: NA; abundance: once; v_gene: TRBV6-5; j_gene: TRBJ2-3; CDR3nt: TGTGCCAGCAGTTATAGAGGGACAGATACGCAGTATTTT; CDR3aa: CASSYRGTDTQYF
d_gene: NA; abundance: NA; v_gene: TRBV28; j_gene: TRBJ2-7; CDR3nt: TGTGCCAGCAGTTGGACCCCGAGACTAGGTATAGAGCAGTACTTC; CDR3aa: CASSWTPRLGIEQYF
d_gene: NA; abundance: NA; v_gene: TRBV21-1; j_gene: TRBJ1-5; CDR3nt: TGTGCCAGCAGCAAAGCAGGGACAGGGATCGGCCAGCCCCAGCATTTT; CDR3aa: CASSKAGTGIGQPQHF
d_gene: NA; abundance: NA; v_gene: TRBV19; j_gene: TRBJ1-2; CDR3nt: TGTGCCAGTAGTATGTTGACAGCCGTCTATGGCTACACCTTC; CDR3aa: CASSMLTAVYGYTF
d_gene: NA; abundance: NA; v_gene: TRBV6-6; j_gene: TRBJ2-1; CDR3nt: TGTGCCAGCAGTCACGCGGGTGAGCAGTTCTTC; CDR3aa: CASSHAGEQFF
d_gene: NA; abundance: NA; v_gene: TRBV11-1; j_gene: TRBJ2-7; CDR3nt: TGTGCCAGCAGCCCGACAGTCCTACCTCTCTACGAGCAGTACTTC; CDR3aa: CASSPTVLPLYEQYF
d_gene: NA; abundance: NA; v_gene: TRBV2; j_gene: TRBJ1-3; CDR3nt: TGTGCCAGCAGTGAAGCGCCAGCGAACACCATATATTTT; CDR3aa: CASSEAPANTIYF
d_gene: NA; abundance: NA; v_gene: TRBV6-5; j_gene: TRBJ1-3; CDR3nt: TGTGCCAGCAGGGGAACAGTACACTCTGGAAACACCATATATTTT; CDR3aa: CASRGTVHSGNTIYF
d_gene: NA; abundance: NA; v_gene: TRBV5-5; j_gene: TRBJ1-4; CDR3nt: TGTGCCAGCAGCGCGAGGCAGATTGCCCTATGGGAAAAACTGTTTTTT; CDR3aa: CASSARQIALWEKLFF
d_gene: TRBD2; abundance: NA; v_gene: TRBV5-1; j_gene: TRBJ2-3; CDR3nt: TGCGCCAGCAGCTTGGGACTAGCGGGAGTCTACAGCACAGATACGCAGTATTTT; CDR3aa: CASSLGLAGVYSTDTQYF
d_gene: NA; abundance: NA; v_gene: TRBV5-1; j_gene: TRBJ1-1; CDR3nt: TGCGCCAGCAGCTTGGGGACATCAAACACTGAAGCTTTCTTT; CDR3aa: CASSLGTSNTEAFF
d_gene: NA; abundance: NA; v_gene: TRBV28; j_gene: TRBJ1-1; CDR3nt: TGTGCCAGCAGTTCCCCTCGGGCGGGAACTGAAGCTTTCTTT; CDR3aa: CASSSPRAGTEAFF
d_gene: NA; abundance: few; v_gene: TRBV2; j_gene: TRBJ1-1; CDR3nt: TGTGCCAGCAGCTTAACACAGGGTACTGAAGCTTTCTTT; CDR3aa: CASSLTQGTEAFF
d_gene: TRBD2; abundance: NA; v_gene: TRBV5-1; j_gene: TRBJ2-1; CDR3nt: TGCGCCAGCAGCTTGGGGACTAGCGGGAATGAGCAGTTCTTC; CDR3aa: CASSLGTSGNEQFF
d_gene: TRBD2; abundance: NA; v_gene: TRBV2; j_gene: TRBJ2-2; CDR3nt: TGTGCCACCTTAGCGGGAGGGCCCGACACCGGGGAGCTGTTTTTT; CDR3aa: CATLAGGPDTGELFF
d_gene: NA; abundance: NA; v_gene: TRBV6-4; j_gene: TRBJ1-5; CDR3nt: TGTGCCAGCAGTGACGGGGCCGGGGGGCAGCCCCAGCATTTT; CDR3aa: CASSDGAGGQPQHF
d_gene: TRBD2; abundance: NA; v_gene: TRBV19; j_gene: TRBJ2-1; CDR3nt: TGTGCCAGTAGTATCGGAGGACTAGCGGGAATTAACCGTAACAATGAGCAGTTCTTC; CDR3aa: CASSIGGLAGINRNNEQFF
d_gene: NA; abundance: NA; v_gene: TRBV18; j_gene: TRBJ1-1; CDR3nt: TGTGCCAGCTCACCACTGGGCCCTGAAGCTTTCTTT; CDR3aa: CASSPLGPEAFF
d_gene: NA; abundance: NA; v_gene: TRBV5-1; j_gene: TRBJ2-7; CDR3nt: TGCGCCAGCAGCTTGGTGGTAGCCCCTTCCTACGAGCAGTACTTC; CDR3aa: CASSLVVAPSYEQYF
d_gene: NA; abundance: NA; v_gene: TRBV23-1; j_gene: TRBJ2-7; CDR3nt: TGCGCCAGCAGTCAACCGCCCCGGACGCCACCCACTTACGAGCAGTACTTC; CDR3aa: CASSQPPRTPPTYEQYF
d_gene: NA; abundance: NA; v_gene: TRBV10-3; j_gene: TRBJ2-7; CDR3nt: TGTGCCATCAGTGAGTCTACCACCTACGAGCAGTACTTC; CDR3aa: CAISESTTYEQYF
d_gene: NA; abundance: once; v_gene: TRBV5-1; j_gene: TRBJ1-2; CDR3nt: TGCGCCAGCAGCCTAAAGAGACAAATAACTAACTATGGCTACACCTTC; CDR3aa: CASSLKRQITNYGYTF
d_gene: TRBD1; abundance: NA; v_gene: TRBV7-9; j_gene: TRBJ1-2; CDR3nt: TGTGCCAGCAGCCTCTCTGGGACAGGGGTCGGCTACACCTTC; CDR3aa: CASSLSGTGVGYTF
d_gene: TRBD1; abundance: NA; v_gene: TRBV30; j_gene: TRBJ2-7; CDR3nt: TGTGCCTGGAGTGTAGGGACAGGGGGCAAGGGGCAGTACTTC; CDR3aa: CAWSVGTGGKGQYF
d_gene: TRBD1; abundance: NA; v_gene: TRBV11-2; j_gene: TRBJ1-4; CDR3nt: TGTGCCAGCAGCTTGGGACAGGGTTATGAAAAACTGTTTTTT; CDR3aa: CASSLGQGYEKLFF